This TCR beta chain was profiled in a study of blood T cell repertoires in COVID-19. Germline lookup yields CDR1 LNHNV and CDR2 YYDKDF (reference sequence). The ends were cut back, 1 base at V and 1 base at J, with 10 bases in the middle. The CDR3 has 15 amino acids. The protocol was immunoSEQ multiplex PCR, while the TCRdb copy is restricted to in-frame clones and leaves out a portion. The sample contains approximately 140,000 clones, roughly 86% of which appear only once. The sequence was collected from a woman between 55 and 75 years old with acute or convalescent COVID-19. The chain has TRBV15 and TRBJ1-1; tentative D call: TRBD1 (5 bases). The specimen sequenced was peripheral blood. As DNA, the CDR3 is TGTGCCACCAGCAGAGTGGCCAGGGCGAACACTGAAGCTTTCTTT. Its protein is CATSRVARANTEAFF. The whole variable domain, filled in from reference TRBV15 and TRBJ1-1, reads DAMVIQNPRYQVTQFGKPVTLSCSQTLNHNVMYWYQQKSSQAPKLLFHYYDKDFNNEADTPDNFQSRRPNTSFCFLDIRSPGLGDTAMYLCATSRVARANTEAFFGQGTRLTVV.